One sample yielded the 32 T cell receptor beta chains listed below, sequenced in a study of T cells after yellow fever vaccination. TCRdb reprocessed the 5' RACE reads with MiXCR, giving one entry per CDR3 protein. The sample lists around 500,000 distinct CDR3 sequences; 21% were seen once. Material: PBMCs, obtained 21 days after the first yellow fever vaccination. These receptor sequences come from a man between 18 and 29 years old who received the YFV17D yellow fever vaccine.

The rearrangement joins TRBV14 to TRBJ2-7; possibly TRBD1 for D (5 bases). The CDR3 sequence is 16 residues long. V lost 1 base, J lost 5 bases, and 18 bases lay in between. Germline lookup yields CDR1 SGHDN and CDR2 FVKESK. CDR3 loop: CASSQAHRPLAHEQYF. The CDR3 nucleotides read TGTGCCAGCAGCCAAGCTCACAGGCCTCTTGCCCACGAGCAGTACTTC. The variable domain in full, with the rest retrieved from reference TRBV14 and TRBJ2-7, is EAGVTQFPSHSVIEKGQTVTLRCDPISGHDNLYWYRRVMGKEIKFLLHFVKESKQDESGMPNNRFLAERTGGTYSTLKVQPAELEDSGVYFCASSQAHRPLAHEQYFGPGTRLTVT.

This clonotype was picked up a small number of times. This chain links TRBV10-3 with TRBJ1-2, with a tentative D call TRBD1 (6 bases). This CDR3 has 15 amino acids. The ends were cut back, 0 bases at V and 6 bases at J, with 14 bases in the middle. Germline-derived CDR1 and CDR2 are ENHRY and SYGVKD. The CDR3 here is CAISESSGAGHGYTF. CDR3 nucleotide sequence: TGTGCCATCAGTGAGTCCTCAGGGGCGGGCCATGGCTACACCTTC.

Only a few counts were recorded for this clonotype. V gene TRBV20-1 combines with J gene TRBJ2-3, with 10 positions matching TRBD2. Trimming removed 6 bases from V and 6 bases from J; junction bases left unmatched: 3. The V gene's germline CDR1 is DFQATT and CDR2 SNEGSKA (reference sequence). This CDR3 has 12 residues. CDR3 region: CSAGTSDDTQYF. CDR3 bases: TGCAGTGCCGGGACTAGCGACGATACGCAGTATTTT.

The chain carries TRBV19 and TRBJ1-5; TRBD1 might be the D (6 bases). This CDR3 has 15 amino acids. The germline V gene has CDR1 LNHDA and CDR2 SQIVND (reference sequence). Trimming pared 3 bases from V and 1 base from J, leaving 10 bases between. The CDR3 DNA follows: TGTGCCAGTAGTATGGGGGCACGGAGCAATCAGCCCCAGCATTTT. It yields the protein CASSMGARSNQPQHF.

There are a few counts of this clonotype. The chain carries TRBV7-9 and TRBJ1-1; possibly TRBD1 for D (6 bases). Germline values: CDR1 SEHNR, CDR2 FQNEAQ (reference sequence). Trimming stripped 7 bases from V and 6 bases from J, with 27 bases between. The CDR3 runs 17 residues. The CDR3 loop reads CASMWGLISEGVPEAFF. The CDR3, as DNA: TGTGCCAGCATGTGGGGCTTAATTTCTGAGGGGGTCCCTGAAGCTTTCTTT.

In its sample, this clonotype was seen a few times. V usage is TRBV19 and J usage is TRBJ2-5; TRBD2 aligns across 11 bases. The trim removed 4 bases at V and 5 bases at J, leaving 9 bases unmatched. The CDR3 sequence is 16 residues long. Germline V gives CDR1 LNHDA, CDR2 SQIVND (reference sequence). Here the CDR3 reads CASSRTSGSRGETQYF. The CDR3 DNA sequence: TGTGCCAGTAGTAGGACTAGCGGGTCTCGAGGGGAGACCCAGTACTTC.

The chain has TRBV7-9 and TRBJ2-5; weak D call: TRBD2 (6 bases). Germline V gene sequence: CDR1 SEHNR, CDR2 FQNEAQ (reference sequence). This CDR3 comprises 14 residues. V lost 5 bases to trimming and J lost 3 bases, with 13 bases between them. CDR3 DNA: TGTGCCAGCAGCCCCCCTTCGGGGGAAGAGACCCAGTACTTC. It specifies CASSPPSGEETQYF. The entire variable domain, with the rest obtained from reference TRBV7-9 and TRBJ2-5, is as follows: DTGVSQNPRHKITKRGQNVTFRCDPISEHNRLYWYRQTLGQGPEFLTYFQNEAQLEKSRLLSDRFSAERPKGSFSTLEIQRTEQGDSAMYLCASSPPSGEETQYFGPGTRLLVL.

The chain links TRBV5-1 to TRBJ1-3; tentative D call: TRBD1 (5 bases). Trimming took 5 bases from V and 0 from J, leaving 9 bases between them. The CDR3 sequence is 14 residues long. Looked up from germline, CDR1 is SGHRS and CDR2 is YFSETQ. CDR3: CASSQDNSGNTIYF. CDR3 DNA: TGCGCCAGCAGTCAGGACAACTCTGGAAACACCATATATTTT.

This clonotype has more than one count but fewer than ten. The rearrangement joins TRBV6-2 or TRBV6-3 to TRBJ1-6, with D perhaps TRBD1 (6 bases). The germline CDR1 and CDR2 sequences are MNHEY and SVGEGT. The CDR3 is 13 residues long. Trimming left V 6 bases short and J 10 bases short, with 13 bases between. The CDR3 DNA is TGTGCCAGCAGCCCGGGACAAGGCTCACCCCTCCACTTT. This encodes CASSPGQGSPLHF.

For the CDR3, the DNA is TGTGCCAGCAGCGGGGGGCGGCATGAGCAGTTCTTC. Protein product: CASSGGRHEQFF. V is TRBV6-5 and J is TRBJ2-1; D is perhaps TRBD2 (7 bases). This CDR3 region has 12 residues. Trimming cost V 6 bases and J 8 bases, with 11 bases left between them. Germline V lookup: CDR1 MNHEY, CDR2 SVGAGI.

The chain has TRBV18 and TRBJ1-1, with 9 bases lining up with TRBD1. The CDR3 covers 14 residues. The J segment lost 8 bases and the V segment lost 1 base, leaving 5 bases of the junction unmatched. Germline CDR1 and CDR2: KGHSH and LQKENI. CDR3 bases: TGTGCCAGCTCACCACAGGGACAGGGCTTAGAAGCTTTCTTT. Translation gives CASSPQGQGLEAFF.

The chain recombines TRBV10-3 with TRBJ2-3, with TRBD2 as a possible D gene (7 bases). Trimming shortened V by 7 bases and J by 6 bases, and 14 bases separated the two germline ends. The CDR3 runs 13 residues. Germline V gene data show CDR1 as ENHRY and CDR2 as SYGVKD. This CDR3 is CAINHREGDTQYF. The CDR3 DNA reads as TGTGCCATCAACCACAGGGAGGGGGATACGCAGTATTTT.

This chain uses TRBV6-1 with TRBJ2-6; D unresolved. Germline CDR1 reads MNHNS; CDR2 reads SASEGT. The CDR3 covers 14 residues. Trimming took off 4 bases at V and 4 bases at J, with 8 bases between the two ends. CDR3 DNA: TGTGCCAGCAGTGGGGCGCGGGGGGCCAACGTCCTGACTTTC. Translated, it gives CASSGARGANVLTF.

This clonotype has just a few counts. The genes are TRBV5-1 and TRBJ2-2; D is unclear. The CDR3 is made up of 15 amino acids. Germline V gene lookup returns CDR1 SGHRS and CDR2 YFSETQ. V was cut by 0 bases and J by 6 bases, with 12 bases left in between. CDR3 in DNA: TGCGCCAGCAGCTTGGGGGTCCCAAACGCCGGGGAGCTGTTTTTT. Its protein product is CASSLGVPNAGELFF.

This chain joins TRBV6-2 or TRBV6-3 and TRBJ2-1; the match to TRBD2 covers 12 bases. Germline values: CDR1 MNHEY, CDR2 SVGEGT. This CDR3 spans 15 amino acids. The CDR3 protein is CAPGLAGGSSNEQFF. The CDR3 region has the DNA TGTGCGCCGGGTCTAGCGGGGGGGAGCAGCAATGAGCAGTTCTTC.

With regard to this clonotype: One end of the junction fails to match germline, which may point to a read error. V is TRBV7-7 and J is TRBJ2-5; D unclear. CDR3 length: 13 residues. Germline V CDR1 and CDR2: SSHAT, FNYEAQ (reference sequence). The CDR3 spells CASSLDPKGTQYF. As DNA, the CDR3 is TGTGCTAGCAGCTTAGACCCTAAGGGGACCCAGTACTTC.

The chain recombines TRBV6-2 or TRBV6-3 with TRBJ1-2, with a tentative D call TRBD1 (5 bases). The ends were cut back, 3 bases at V and 2 bases at J, with 16 bases in the middle. In germline, CDR1 is MNHEY, CDR2 SVGEGT. CDR3 length: 16 amino acids. CDR3 sequence reads: CASSYGSGGLNYGYTF. The DNA of the CDR3 is TGTGCCAGCAGTTATGGGTCTGGGGGACTGAACTATGGCTACACCTTC.

This clonotype turned up a few times. The J gene is TRBJ1-1, the V gene TRBV20-1; a weak D match, TRBD1 (5 bases). CDR1 DFQATT and CDR2 SNEGSKA come from the germline V gene (reference sequence). V lost 0 bases and J 5 bases, leaving 13 bases between the germline ends. The CDR3 totals 14 residues. The DNA for the CDR3 is TGCAGTGCTAGAGATTCTATCGGGGCTACTGAAGCTTTCTTT. It translates to CSARDSIGATEAFF.

The table lists this clonotype with a few counts. The chain employs TRBV5-4 and TRBJ2-1; TRBD2 is a possible D gene (6 bases). CDR3 length equals 14 residues. The V gene's germline CDR1 is SGHNT and CDR2 YYREEE (reference sequence). Trimming took 4 bases from V and 13 from J, leaving 21 bases between them. Written as DNA, the CDR3 is TGTGCCAGCAGCACCCGGGACTCCGTAATGAACCAGTTCTTC. Its protein product is CASSTRDSVMNQFF.

The rearrangement joins TRBV6-2 or TRBV6-3 to TRBJ2-7, with D perhaps matching TRBD2 (5 bases). The CDR3 covers 13 residues. V gave up 3 bases and J gave up 11 bases, with 17 bases separating them. The germline gives CDR1 MNHEY, CDR2 SVGEGT. CDR3 protein: CASSYFLRGKEYF. DNA of the CDR3: TGTGCCAGCAGTTATTTCCTTCGGGGTAAGGAGTACTTC.

CDR3 coding DNA: TGCAGTGCTAGAGACCGACGGACAGGGGTGGGAGATGAGCAGTTCTTC. Translation: CSARDRRTGVGDEQFF. The J gene is TRBJ2-1, the V gene TRBV20-1; 9 nucleotides line up with TRBD1. Trimming at V came to 0 bases and at J to 8 bases, leaving 11 bases not matched to a gene. The CDR3 has 16 amino acids. Germline V gene data show CDR1 as DFQATT and CDR2 as SNEGSKA (reference sequence).

A few counts support this clonotype. The chain links TRBV4-3 to TRBJ2-3; D is ambiguous. The germline V gene encodes CDR1 LGHNA and CDR2 YSLEER. Trimming removed 4 bases at V and 6 bases at J, with 17 bases between. CDR3 length: 15 residues. DNA for the CDR3: TGCGCCAGCAGCCTCAGGCCGGCGTTTGCCGATACGCAGTATTTT. Protein sequence: CASSLRPAFADTQYF.

This chain connects TRBV29-1 to TRBJ2-1, with D tentatively TRBD1 or TRBD2 (7 bases each). Germline-derived CDR1 and CDR2 are SQVTM and ANQGSEA. The CDR3 loop spans 14 amino acids. V was trimmed by 6 bases and J by 4 bases, leaving 16 bases between them. CDR3 in amino acids: CSVPLRGGYNEQFF. In DNA form, the CDR3 reads TGCAGCGTCCCCCTCAGGGGGGGTTACAATGAGCAGTTCTTC.

The chain combines TRBV30 with TRBJ2-7; D is undetermined. With 0 bases removed from V and 0 bases from J, the gap between germline ends came to 12 bases. Germline V gene sequence: CDR1 GTSNPN, CDR2 SVGIG (reference sequence). CDR3 length: 15 amino acids. Written as DNA, the CDR3 is TGTGCCTGGAGTGTACCCGGGCGGAGCTCCTACGAGCAGTACTTC. Translation gives CAWSVPGRSSYEQYF.

This chain connects TRBV12-3 or TRBV12-4 to TRBJ1-4; 10 bases line up with TRBD1. This CDR3 region has 18 residues. With 6 bases clipped from V and 0 bases from J, the junction kept 10 bases outside the gene matches. CDR3 coding DNA: TGTGCCAGCAGGGGGACAGGGGCCTCACTTGCAACTAATGAAAAACTGTTTTTT. Protein product: CASRGTGASLATNEKLFF.

V is TRBV21-1 and J is TRBJ2-7; the table calls TRBD1, which could not be checked here. TRBV21-1 counts as a pseudogene. This CDR3 region has 15 residues. The CDR3 sequence: CAIAPLTGGFYEQYV. The CDR3 DNA sequence: TGTGCCATCGCTCCTCTGACAGGGGGCTTCTACGAGCAGTACGTC.

The table lists this clonotype with many counts. CDR3 nucleotide sequence: TGCGCCAGCAGCCAACCCAGCGGGGGGGCCAATGAGCAGTTCTTC. This gives the protein CASSQPSGGANEQFF. The J gene is TRBJ2-1, the V gene TRBV4-3; 10 bases agree with TRBD2. From germline, CDR1 is LGHNA and CDR2 YSLEER. This CDR3 region has 15 residues. The ends lost 2 bases at V and 6 bases at J; junction bases unmatched: 4.

A note on this clonotype: The final CDR3 position lacks the conserved phenylalanine or tryptophan, pointing to a likely read error. The limits of the CDR3 on the DNA are not certain, so only TCRdb's listed CDR3 is given. Here the CDR3 reads CASSPPGPHGPYEQYL. The rearrangement uses TRBV18 and TRBJ2-7. CDR1 is KGHSH, CDR2 LQKENI, per germline. The CDR3 region is 16 residues in length, termini included.

The J gene is TRBJ2-2, the V gene TRBV19; no clear D gene. Trimming took 2 bases from V and 5 from J, leaving 18 bases between them. The length of the CDR3 is 17 residues. The germline CDR1 and CDR2 sequences are LNHDA and SQIVND (reference sequence). The DNA for the CDR3 is TGTGCCAGTAGTATACAGGCCCCAACTCGGAGTACCGGGGAGCTGTTTTTT. Translation: CASSIQAPTRSTGELFF. Complete variable domain (other parts from reference TRBV19 and TRBJ2-2): DGGITQSPKYLFRKEGQNVTLSCEQNLNHDAMYWYRQDPGQGLRLIYYSQIVNDFQKGDIAEGYSVSREKKESFPLTVTSAQKNPTAFYLCASSIQAPTRSTGELFFGEGSRLTVL.

This clonotype was detected a few times. The J gene is TRBJ1-1, the V gene TRBV18; TRBD1 is a possible D gene (5 bases). This CDR3 comprises 14 residues. V was trimmed by 0 bases and J by 2 bases, leaving 7 bases between them. Germline V gene data show CDR1 as KGHSH and CDR2 as LQKENI. CDR3 DNA: TGTGCCAGCTCACCACCTGGACATAACACTGAAGCTTTCTTT. It encodes CASSPPGHNTEAFF.

J is TRBJ1-4 and V is TRBV20-1, with D unresolved. CDR1 DFQATT and CDR2 SNEGSKA come from the germline V gene (reference sequence). The CDR3 has 13 residues. The V end lost 3 bases, the J end lost 7 bases, and 12 bases lay between the germline ends. This CDR3 reads CSASYGPSEKLFF. The CDR3 bases are TGCAGTGCTAGTTACGGCCCAAGTGAAAAACTGTTTTTT.

The CDR3 is CASSSERGYTEQFF. The CDR3 DNA is TGTGCCAGCAGCTCAGAGCGGGGGTATACTGAGCAGTTCTTC. The chain is built from TRBV5-5 and TRBJ2-1; 8 bases match TRBD2. CDR1 SGHKS and CDR2 YYEKEE come from the germline V gene (reference sequence). The CDR3 sequence is 14 residues long. The trim removed 3 bases at V and 9 bases at J, leaving 8 bases unmatched.